This TCR beta chain was captured in a study of blood T cells in healthy people across ages. This CDR3 region has 14 residues. J lost 9 bases, V lost 3 bases, and 6 bases had no gene match. Germline values: CDR1 LGHDT, CDR2 YNNKEL (reference sequence). A few counts support this clonotype. Its specificity is not known. The use of a sample-barcoded 5' primer and a J-beta primer mix characterized a second PCR of roughly 6 to 11 cycles. Every sample gave at least 2.5 million paired-end reads containing CDR3. Each CDR3 protein gets one entry after TCRdb re-called the 5' RACE reads with MiXCR. The table records fewer than 2,000,000 distinct CDR3 sequences, approximately 32% of them present only once. Broader study findings: There was no known CMV status for donors, so expanded clonotype changes were possibly confounded.

The rearrangement joins TRBV3-1 to TRBJ2-1; 9 bases are shared with TRBD1. The sequence was obtained from a woman aged 25 to 39 in good health. The sequenced sample consisted of blood. DNA of the CDR3: TGTGCCAGCAGCCACGGGACAGGGAGGGGTGAGCAGTTCTTC. It translates to CASSHGTGRGEQFF.